This is a list of T cell receptor beta chains from one sample in a study of blood T cell repertoires in COVID-19. Repertoires were generated with immunoSEQ multiplex PCR, while TCRdb's copy carries only in-frame clones and drops some. The sample records hundreds of thousands of clones, around 87% being singletons. The sequenced material came from peripheral blood. These receptors were obtained from a woman aged 55-75 years with COVID-19, enrolled during active disease. Each CDR3 is given with its conserved first and last residue. The D gene is left open where the match is weak. Rows give clone size only sometimes, using once, few, many, or a class for an expanded clone.

V gene	D gene	J gene	clone size	CDR3 DNA	CDR3 protein
TRBV7-3	.	TRBJ2-3	.	TGTGCCAGCAGCTTGCTGGGCGGGGCCGTAGATACGCAGTATTTT	CASSLLGGAVDTQYF
TRBV7-2	.	TRBJ1-2	.	TGTGCCAGCGGCCAGGCCTCTACCTCAGTCGACTATGGCTACACCTTC	CASGQASTSVDYGYTF
TRBV18	TRBD1	TRBJ2-7	.	TGTGCCAGCTCACCACTATCCGGACAGGCGGCGCAGTACTTC	CASSPLSGQAAQYF
TRBV12-3/TRBV12-4	TRBD1	TRBJ1-6	.	TGTGCCAGCAAGGGACAGGGGGATTCACCCCTCCACTTT	CASKGQGDSPLHF
TRBV5-1	.	TRBJ1-2	.	TGCGCCAGCAGCCCACAGGTCCTAGCTAACTATGGCTACACCTTC	CASSPQVLANYGYTF
TRBV9	.	TRBJ1-1	once	TGTGCCAGCAGCGTCTCGAGCCATAACACTGAAGCTTTCTTT	CASSVSSHNTEAFF
TRBV6-1	TRBD1	TRBJ2-1	.	TGTGCCAGCAGTTCCGGGACAGGGGTGTTCTTC	CASSSGTGVFF
TRBV2	.	TRBJ1-1	.	TGTGCCAGCAGTTGGGGGCCGTCGGGGGCTTTCTTT	CASSWGPSGAFF
TRBV12-3/TRBV12-4	TRBD1	TRBJ1-1	.	TGTGCCAGCAGGCGACAGGGACCTACTGAAGCTTTCTTT	CASRRQGPTEAFF
TRBV21-1	.	TRBJ2-3	once	TGTGCCAGCAGCAAAGTTTCAGCGGGGACCCCAGATACGCAGTATTTT	CASSKVSAGTPDTQYF
TRBV14	TRBD1	TRBJ1-1	.	TGTGCCAGCAGCTGCCGGGACAGGGAGGGTAACACTGAAGCTTTCTTT	CASSCRDREGNTEAFF
TRBV5-8	TRBD2	TRBJ2-3	.	TGTGCCAGCAGCCGGGGGGACCTAAGCACAGATACGCAGTATTTT	CASSRGDLSTDTQYF
TRBV5-1	TRBD1	TRBJ1-2	once	TGCGCCAGCCGAGGCCAGGGGGCTTCCACTAACTATGGCTACACCTTC	CASRGQGASTNYGYTF
TRBV6-5	TRBD1	TRBJ2-3	.	TGTGCCAGCAGACTGGGACAGGGAGGCACAGATACGCAGTATTTT	CASRLGQGGTDTQYF
TRBV7-3	.	TRBJ2-7	.	TGTGCCAGCAGCTTAAGGAGGGGAAGCTCCTACGAGCAGTACTTC	CASSLRRGSSYEQYF
TRBV2	.	TRBJ1-1	many	TGTGCCAGCGAGGGTGGGGGGTACACTGAAGCTTTCTTT	CASEGGGYTEAFF
TRBV18	.	TRBJ2-3	.	TGTGCCAGCTCACTAAACGTCGGGGATACGCAGTATTTT	CASSLNVGDTQYF
TRBV2	TRBD1	TRBJ1-5	.	TGTGCCAGCAGGGGACAGGGAGTTAGCAATCAGCCCCAGCATTTT	CASRGQGVSNQPQHF
TRBV9	.	TRBJ1-2	.	TGTGCCAGCAGCGTAGGAGCTCTGAGCTACACCTTC	CASSVGALSYTF
TRBV5-1	TRBD1	TRBJ1-2	few	TGCGCCAGCAGCCTACAGGGGGATGGCTACACCTTC	CASSLQGDGYTF
TRBV5-5	TRBD1	TRBJ2-3	.	TGTGCCAGCAGCTTGGGAACAGGGGGCTCAGGCGATACGCAGTATTTT	CASSLGTGGSGDTQYF
TRBV6-5	TRBD1	TRBJ2-7	.	TGTGCCAGCAGTTACAACGGCGGGACAGGGACGGGGGAGCAGTACTTC	CASSYNGGTGTGEQYF
TRBV27	.	TRBJ1-2	.	TGTGCCAGCAGTTTATGGCCGGCAGGCCCTAACTATGGCTACACCTTC	CASSLWPAGPNYGYTF
TRBV7-9	.	TRBJ1-2	.	TGTGCCAGCAGCTTAGCGCTAGGTGCGGTCCCCTATGGCTACACCTTC	CASSLALGAVPYGYTF
TRBV5-1	.	TRBJ1-1	few	TGCGCCAGCAGCTTGGGGCTTCGGGACACTGAAGCTTTCTTT	CASSLGLRDTEAFF
TRBV9	.	TRBJ2-2	.	TGTGCCAGCAGCCCCCACCTTAGCAAAAACACCGGGGAGCTGTTTTTT	CASSPHLSKNTGELFF
TRBV15	TRBD1	TRBJ2-1	.	TGTGCCACCAGCAGAGGGGGACAGGGGAACTACAATGAGCAGTTCTTC	CATSRGGQGNYNEQFF
TRBV18	.	TRBJ1-1	.	TGTGCCAGCTCACCATCCGAGGCGGGGAACACTGAAGCTTTCTTT	CASSPSEAGNTEAFF
TRBV19	TRBD1	TRBJ1-1	.	TGTGCCAGTAGTCCGACGACAGGGGCGGGCACTGAAGCTTTCTTT	CASSPTTGAGTEAFF
TRBV27	.	TRBJ2-7	.	TGTGCCAGCAGAAACTTACAGGGATACGAGCAGTACTTC	CASRNLQGYEQYF
TRBV7-6	TRBD1	TRBJ2-2	.	TGTGCCAGCAGTTCACCGCCGGGACAGGGAGGCGCCGGGGAGCTGTTTTTT	CASSSPPGQGGAGELFF
TRBV18	TRBD1	TRBJ2-1	.	TGTGCCAGCTCACAATCCGGGACAGGGGTTATCAATGAGCAGTTCTTC	CASSQSGTGVINEQFF